Listed below are T cell receptor beta chains from one sample, sequenced in a study of blood T cell repertoires in COVID-19. Profiled with immunoSEQ multiplex PCR; TCRdb holds only in-frame clones, not every one. The data show 150,000 to 200,000 clones, with around 85% seen just once and roughly 8.6% held by the top ten. The sequencing input was peripheral blood. Receptor source: a man between 60 and 75 years old with acute or convalescent COVID-19. CDR3s include the opening cysteine and the closing phenylalanine or tryptophan. The order of the fields is J gene, clone size, V gene, D gene, CDR3 DNA, CDR3 protein. A D gene is named only where the DNA matches it firmly. Clone size is stated in some rows and not others, as once, few, many or a class when expanded.

>TRBJ2-1|few|TRBV27|.
TGTGCCAGCAGCTACGGGGTCAATGAGCAGTTCTTC
CASSYGVNEQFF
>TRBJ2-7|.|TRBV4-1|.
TGCGCCAGCAGCCAAGTAATGACAGCTTCCTACGAGCAGTACTTC
CASSQVMTASYEQYF
>TRBJ2-5|.|TRBV4-1|TRBD1
TGCGCCAGCAGCCAACGGACCCTGGGACAGGGAAAAGAGACCCAGTACTTC
CASSQRTLGQGKETQYF
>TRBJ1-2|few|TRBV29-1|.
TGCAGCGTTGAACCAGTGGGCAGTCAGAACTATGGCTACACCTTC
CSVEPVGSQNYGYTF
>TRBJ1-1|.|TRBV7-3|.
TGTGCCAGCAGCGGGGGGAAGGACACTGAAGCTTTCTTT
CASSGGKDTEAFF
>TRBJ1-2|once|TRBV28|.
TGTGCCAGCAGACCCAGCGAGGGTAGTATGAGGGGCTACACCTTC
CASRPSEGSMRGYTF
>TRBJ2-6|.|TRBV9|.
TGTGCCAGCAGCCCCCGGGGCTCTGGGGCCAACGTCCTGACTTTC
CASSPRGSGANVLTF
>TRBJ2-7|once|TRBV29-1|.
TGCAGCGTTGGGGCTACCTACGAGCAGTACTTC
CSVGATYEQYF
>TRBJ1-5|.|TRBV29-1|TRBD1
TGCAGCGTATGGGGGGGACAGGGGCATCAGCCCCAGCATTTT
CSVWGGQGHQPQHF
>TRBJ2-7|.|TRBV28|TRBD1
TGTGCCAGCAGTTTACAGGGGGTAAACGAGCAGTACTTC
CASSLQGVNEQYF
>TRBJ1-1|.|TRBV5-1|TRBD1
TGCGCCAGCAGCTTGGGACAGGGGGCCGAAGCTTTCTTT
CASSLGQGAEAFF
>TRBJ1-3|.|TRBV5-1|.
TGCGCCAGCAGCCCTGGCCCCGGGGCTGGAAACACCATATATTTT
CASSPGPGAGNTIYF
>TRBJ1-1|.|TRBV5-1|.
TGCGCCAGCACCTGGGGAGGGCATGGCACTGAAGCTTTCTTT
CASTWGGHGTEAFF
>TRBJ2-3|few|TRBV28|.
TGTGCCAGCATGGGGAGTACAGATACGCAGTATTTT
CASMGSTDTQYF
>TRBJ2-3|.|TRBV28|.
TGTGCCAGCAGCCCGGCGGGAGATACGCAGTATTTT
CASSPAGDTQYF
>TRBJ1-3|.|TRBV5-1|.
TGCGCCAGCAGCTTGGCGGGACAAGGAAACACCATATATTTT
CASSLAGQGNTIYF
>TRBJ2-4|.|TRBV6-5|.
TGTGCCAGCAACGACGGAGGTTCGGACATTCAGTACTTC
CASNDGGSDIQYF
>TRBJ1-1|.|TRBV10-3|TRBD1
TGTGCCATCAGTGAGCCCTGGGGACAGGGGGTAACTGAAGCTTTCTTT
CAISEPWGQGVTEAFF
>TRBJ1-6|once|TRBV11-2|TRBD1
TGTGCCAGCAGCTTACCGGGACAGGGGACTTCACCCCTCCACTTT
CASSLPGQGTSPLHF
>TRBJ1-2|.|TRBV28|TRBD1
TGTGCCAGCAGTCCCTCCGGGACAGGGGGGTGGTATGGCTACACCTTC
CASSPSGTGGWYGYTF
>TRBJ2-2|.|TRBV3-1/TRBV3-2|TRBD2
TGTGCCAGCAGCAGAAAAGCGGGAGGGCCCACCGGGGAGCTGTTTTTT
CASSRKAGGPTGELFF
>TRBJ1-1|.|TRBV4-2|.
TGTGCCAGCAGCCAAGATAACGGACGGGGGAACACTGAAGCTTTCTTT
CASSQDNGRGNTEAFF
>TRBJ1-1|.|TRBV5-4|TRBD1
TGTGCCAGCAGAGACACAGGGGGCACTGAAGCTTTCTTT
CASRDTGGTEAFF
>TRBJ1-2|.|TRBV7-9|.
TGTGCCAGCAGCTTAGTTCTTACCGGGACATCCGACTATGGCTACACCTTC
CASSLVLTGTSDYGYTF
>TRBJ1-5|.|TRBV6-1|TRBD1
TGTGCCAGCCGTGATACAGGGGAGAATCAGCCCCAGCATTTT
CASRDTGENQPQHF
>TRBJ1-5|few|TRBV10-2|.
TGCGCCAGCAGGCCCCCAGGTGATCAGCCCCAGCATTTT
CASRPPGDQPQHF
>TRBJ1-1|.|TRBV12-3/TRBV12-4|.
TGTGCCAGCAGTCCGGGGGGTGAAGCTTTCTTT
CASSPGGEAFF
>TRBJ1-5|few|TRBV7-9|TRBD1
TGTGCCAGCAGCCGGACAGGGGATCAGCCCCAGCATTTT
CASSRTGDQPQHF
>TRBJ2-2|.|TRBV19|.
TGTGCCAGTGACGGGGGGCGCGGCACCGGGGAGCTGTTTTTT
CASDGGRGTGELFF
>TRBJ2-7|.|TRBV5-1|TRBD2
TGCGCCAGCACCCCCGCGGGGGGGAGTATTATCTACGAGCAGTACTTC
CASTPAGGSIIYEQYF
>TRBJ2-2|.|TRBV18|.
TGTGCCAGCTCACCATCAGGGATCGGGGAGCTGTTTTTT
CASSPSGIGELFF
>TRBJ1-2|once|TRBV14|.
TGTGCCAGCAGCCAAGTAGGAGCGAGCTATGGCTACACCTTC
CASSQVGASYGYTF
>TRBJ1-3|once|TRBV5-5|TRBD1
TGTGCCAGCAGCCTCACAGGGGTCCGCCAAAACACCATATATTTT
CASSLTGVRQNTIYF
>TRBJ2-2|.|TRBV2|TRBD1
TGTGCCAGCATAAGAGACAGGGGGTCGCCCGGGGAGCTGTTTTTT
CASIRDRGSPGELFF
>TRBJ1-2|few|TRBV25-1|.
TGTGCCAGCAGTGTAGGGGGGGATGGCTACACCTTC
CASSVGGDGYTF
>TRBJ2-2|.|TRBV28|.
TGTGCCAGCAGTCCCGGGACACTAAACACCGGGGAGCTGTTTTTT
CASSPGTLNTGELFF
>TRBJ2-5|.|TRBV27|TRBD1
TGTGCCAGCAGTTACAGGGGACCTCTGTTTATGGAGACCCAGTACTTC
CASSYRGPLFMETQYF
>TRBJ1-2|.|TRBV19|TRBD1
TGTGCCAGTAGTAGACGGTTCCGGGACAGAACTAACTATGGCTACACCTTC
CASSRRFRDRTNYGYTF
>TRBJ1-3|.|TRBV18|.
TGTGCCAGCTCACCACTGAGGGTCGGGGAAGGTGGAAACACCATATATTTT
CASSPLRVGEGGNTIYF
>TRBJ1-3|.|TRBV6-1|.
TGTGCCAGCAGTGCACCCGGGACACTCTCTGGAAACACCATATATTTT
CASSAPGTLSGNTIYF
>TRBJ2-7|few|TRBV5-6|.
TGTGCCAGCAGCTTACAGGCAGGGTCCTACGAGCAGTACTTC
CASSLQAGSYEQYF
>TRBJ2-1|few|TRBV2|TRBD1
TGTGCCAGCAGTAAAAACAGGGGTGATGGGCTCAATGAGCAGTTCTTC
CASSKNRGDGLNEQFF
>TRBJ2-1|.|TRBV28|TRBD2
TGTGCCAGCAGTCCGGCCGCCGAGCGGGGTTACAATGAGCAGTTCTTC
CASSPAAERGYNEQFF
>TRBJ2-7|few|TRBV6-1|.
TGTGCCAGCAGTGGGCTGACAGCGACCAACTGGGCGTACGAGCAGTACTTC
CASSGLTATNWAYEQYF
>TRBJ2-5|once|TRBV5-1|.
TGCGCCAGCAGCAGCGAGACAGTAAAGGAGACCCAGTACTTC
CASSSETVKETQYF
>TRBJ1-6|.|TRBV2|TRBD1
TGTGCCAGCAGTCCGAATACGGGGACAGGGGATTCACCCCTCCACTTT
CASSPNTGTGDSPLHF
>TRBJ2-3|.|TRBV29-1|TRBD2
TGCAGCGTTGAAGGGCCTAGCGGCCGGGCAGATACGCAGTATTTT
CSVEGPSGRADTQYF
>TRBJ2-1|.|TRBV3-1/TRBV3-2|TRBD2
TGTGCCAGCATCGGACTAGCGGGAGACAATGAGCAGTTCTTC
CASIGLAGDNEQFF
>TRBJ2-2|.|TRBV18|.
TGTGCCAGCTCACCACCGCAACGGACCGGGGAGCTGTTTTTT
CASSPPQRTGELFF
>TRBJ1-6|.|TRBV18|TRBD1
TGTGCCAGCTCATCCGACAGGGGAGGCAATTCACCCCTCCACTTT
CASSSDRGGNSPLHF
>TRBJ1-2|.|TRBV6-2/TRBV6-3|.
TGTGCCAGCAGTCGCCGACAAAACTATGGCTACACCTTC
CASSRRQNYGYTF
>TRBJ2-4|.|TRBV6-6|.
TGTGCCAGCAGTCTCCAAAGTGCAGGCTATGTCAAAAACATTCAGTACTTC
CASSLQSAGYVKNIQYF
>TRBJ1-2|once|TRBV18|TRBD1
TGTGCCAGCTCACGCTCGACAGGGGAAGGCTACACCTTC
CASSRSTGEGYTF